This T cell receptor (beta chain) was sequenced during a study of T cell responses to AZD1222 COVID-19 vaccine. As for the study in general: Second-dose groups at about 4 or about 12 weeks were pooled. General observations from the study: At study baseline, merely several AZD1222 recipients were seropositive. There were vaccine-associated CD4 TCRs across spike, dominant at 160-218 and 743-854. Donors skewed white British and female; clonal diversity was possibly underestimated.

V trimming: 0 bases; J trimming: 3 bases; junction bases outside the gene matches: 14. The CDR3 extends over 18 amino acids. CDR1 is SGHRS and CDR2 is YFSETQ in the germline V gene. Assay used: immunoSEQ multiplex PCR; TCRdb lists only in-frame clones, some missing. The sample lists some 140,000 clones; around 89% were seen once. In regard to this clone: The target antigen is unknown.

The TCR was taken from an adult in good health. This specimen consisted of peripheral blood, obtained on day 0 of AZD1222 vaccination. V usage is TRBV5-1 and J usage is TRBJ1-1; TRBD1 agrees at 7 bases. The CDR3 DNA sequence: TGCGCCAGCAGCTTGGAACCGGTGGCAGGGGGTTTGTACACTGAAGCTTTCTTT. The encoded protein is CASSLEPVAGGLYTEAFF. Filled out from reference TRBV5-1 and TRBJ1-1, the complete variable domain reads KAGVTQTPRYLIKTRGQQVTLSCSPISGHRSVSWYQQTPGQGLQFLFEYFSETQRNKGNFPGRFSGRQFSNSRSEMNVSTLELGDSALYLCASSLEPVAGGLYTEAFFGQGTRLTVV.